These T cell receptor beta chains were read from a single sample in a study of long-term antiretroviral therapy in people with HIV. The protocol was immunoSEQ multiplex PCR, while the TCRdb copy is restricted to in-frame clones and leaves out a portion. The table has some 28,000 clones, 90% to 95% seen once. The sequenced sample was unsorted PBMCs, obtained 6.3 years after starting antiretroviral therapy. These receptors were taken from a man aged 25-40 years with HIV. Each CDR3 is given with its conserved first and last residue. A D gene is named only where the DNA matches it firmly. Size is omitted from some rows. Given values are once, few, many or a class for expanded clones.

j_call: TRBJ2-7; v_call: TRBV5-6; clone_size: -; d_call: -; cdr3_nt: TGTGCCAGCAGCTTGAGAGTGACGGTCTCCTACGAGCAGTACTTC; cdr3_aa: CASSLRVTVSYEQYF
j_call: TRBJ2-7; v_call: TRBV15; clone_size: -; d_call: -; cdr3_nt: TGTGCCACCAGCAGAGAGGACGGTCCCTACGAGCAGTACTTC; cdr3_aa: CATSREDGPYEQYF
j_call: TRBJ2-5; v_call: TRBV5-4; clone_size: -; d_call: -; cdr3_nt: TGTGCCAGCAGCTTGGTAGGGGCCATTACGGGGGAGACCCAGTACTTC; cdr3_aa: CASSLVGAITGETQYF
j_call: TRBJ1-1; v_call: TRBV27; clone_size: -; d_call: -; cdr3_nt: TGTGCCAGCAGTTTTAGTCCAGGGGTGAACACTGAAGCTTTCTTT; cdr3_aa: CASSFSPGVNTEAFF
j_call: TRBJ2-7; v_call: TRBV11-1; clone_size: once; d_call: -; cdr3_nt: TGTGCCAGCAGCTGGGCAGGTACCGAGCAGTACTTC; cdr3_aa: CASSWAGTEQYF
j_call: TRBJ1-1; v_call: TRBV7-9; clone_size: -; d_call: -; cdr3_nt: TGTGCCAGCAGCTCAGGGCCGGGGGGCAGCCGTCTTTCGAACACTGAAGCTTTCTTT; cdr3_aa: CASSSGPGGSRLSNTEAFF
j_call: TRBJ1-1; v_call: TRBV2; clone_size: once; d_call: -; cdr3_nt: TGTGCCAGCAGTGATCAGGGGCGTATCACTGAAGCTTTCTTT; cdr3_aa: CASSDQGRITEAFF
j_call: TRBJ2-3; v_call: TRBV30; clone_size: -; d_call: -; cdr3_nt: TGTGCCTGGAGTGTACTCGATACGCAGTATTTT; cdr3_aa: CAWSVLDTQYF
j_call: TRBJ2-1; v_call: TRBV11-2; clone_size: once; d_call: -; cdr3_nt: TGTGCCAGCAGCTCCGTGGGCAATGAGCAGTTCTTC; cdr3_aa: CASSSVGNEQFF
j_call: TRBJ2-3; v_call: TRBV27; clone_size: -; d_call: -; cdr3_nt: TGTGCCAGCAGCCCCCGGGTCGATACGCAGTATTTT; cdr3_aa: CASSPRVDTQYF
j_call: TRBJ2-1; v_call: TRBV7-2; clone_size: -; d_call: -; cdr3_nt: TGTGCCAGCAGCTTAGTAGGTGGACCCTACAATGAGCAGTTCTTC; cdr3_aa: CASSLVGGPYNEQFF
j_call: TRBJ2-1; v_call: TRBV4-3; clone_size: -; d_call: -; cdr3_nt: TGCGCCAGCAGCCAAGGAAGTCTACCGGGTGAGCAGTTCTTC; cdr3_aa: CASSQGSLPGEQFF
j_call: TRBJ2-3; v_call: TRBV7-9; clone_size: -; d_call: TRBD1; cdr3_nt: TGTGCCAGCAGCCAATACAAGCCGGGACAGGGCACAGATACGCAGTATTTT; cdr3_aa: CASSQYKPGQGTDTQYF
j_call: TRBJ1-4; v_call: TRBV6-1; clone_size: -; d_call: -; cdr3_nt: TGTGCCAGCATAGGGAGTTATAATGAAAAACTGTTTTTT; cdr3_aa: CASIGSYNEKLFF
j_call: TRBJ2-1; v_call: TRBV7-9; clone_size: once; d_call: TRBD2; cdr3_nt: TGTGCCACCTCGAGGTCTAGCGGGGGGGAAAGGGGTGAGCAGTTCTTC; cdr3_aa: CATSRSSGGERGEQFF
j_call: TRBJ2-7; v_call: TRBV28; clone_size: -; d_call: TRBD2; cdr3_nt: TGTGCCAGCAGTTTCGACGCCGGGACTAGCGGGGGCTACGAGCAGTACTTC; cdr3_aa: CASSFDAGTSGGYEQYF
j_call: TRBJ2-7; v_call: TRBV5-3; clone_size: -; d_call: -; cdr3_nt: TGTGCCAGAAGCCCGGCCAGGGGGGACTACGAGCAGTACTTC; cdr3_aa: CARSPARGDYEQYF
j_call: TRBJ1-2; v_call: TRBV5-1; clone_size: once; d_call: -; cdr3_nt: TGCGCCAGCAGCCCCCGGCAGGGAGGCAGCTATGGCTACACCTTC; cdr3_aa: CASSPRQGGSYGYTF
j_call: TRBJ2-3; v_call: TRBV18; clone_size: -; d_call: TRBD2; cdr3_nt: TGTGCCAGCTCACAAGCGGGGGGAAGCACAGATACGCAGTATTTT; cdr3_aa: CASSQAGGSTDTQYF
j_call: TRBJ2-2; v_call: TRBV4-2; clone_size: -; d_call: TRBD2; cdr3_nt: TGTGCCAGCAGCCAAGAGGCCCTAGCGGGAGGACGGTTCGGGGAGCTGTTTTTT; cdr3_aa: CASSQEALAGGRFGELFF
j_call: TRBJ2-5; v_call: TRBV4-1; clone_size: -; d_call: -; cdr3_nt: TGCGCCAGCAGCCAAGACTCGGACTGGTCCGGGGCCCAGTACTTC; cdr3_aa: CASSQDSDWSGAQYF
j_call: TRBJ2-3; v_call: TRBV14; clone_size: -; d_call: -; cdr3_nt: TGTGCCAGCAGCCCTCAAAGTGGTACGCAGTATTTT; cdr3_aa: CASSPQSGTQYF
j_call: TRBJ2-7; v_call: TRBV6-5; clone_size: -; d_call: TRBD1; cdr3_nt: TGTGCCAGCAGTTACTCTGACAGGGGGCGGGAGCAGTACTTC; cdr3_aa: CASSYSDRGREQYF
j_call: TRBJ2-5; v_call: TRBV25-1; clone_size: -; d_call: -; cdr3_nt: TGTGCCAGCAGTGATCCGAGCGGAGAGGGGGAGACCCAGTACTTC; cdr3_aa: CASSDPSGEGETQYF
j_call: TRBJ2-7; v_call: TRBV7-6; clone_size: -; d_call: -; cdr3_nt: TGTGCCAGCAGCCGAAGGAGGACGGAGGTAGACTACGAGCAGTACTTC; cdr3_aa: CASSRRRTEVDYEQYF
j_call: TRBJ1-1; v_call: TRBV19; clone_size: -; d_call: TRBD1; cdr3_nt: TGTGCCAGTAGTTCTCGACAGGGCAAGGCTTTCTTT; cdr3_aa: CASSSRQGKAFF
j_call: TRBJ1-6; v_call: TRBV4-1; clone_size: -; d_call: -; cdr3_nt: TGCGCCAGCAGCCAAATCGGGGGTTCACCCCTCCACTTT; cdr3_aa: CASSQIGGSPLHF
j_call: TRBJ2-1; v_call: TRBV28; clone_size: -; d_call: TRBD2; cdr3_nt: TGTGCCAGCAGCCCGGGACTAGCGGTTACTCGACAGTTCTTC; cdr3_aa: CASSPGLAVTRQFF
j_call: TRBJ1-6; v_call: TRBV27; clone_size: -; d_call: -; cdr3_nt: TGTGCCAGCAGCCTATCAGAGAGGGGATGGTATAATTCACCCCTCCACTTT; cdr3_aa: CASSLSERGWYNSPLHF
j_call: TRBJ2-2; v_call: TRBV6-6; clone_size: -; d_call: -; cdr3_nt: TGTGCCAGCAGTTGGACAGTCTCCGCCAACACCGGGGAGCTGTTTTTT; cdr3_aa: CASSWTVSANTGELFF
j_call: TRBJ2-5; v_call: TRBV5-5; clone_size: -; d_call: -; cdr3_nt: TGTGCCAGCAGCTTCTTGGGGGGTGGAGGGGCAGAGACCCAGTACTTC; cdr3_aa: CASSFLGGGGAETQYF
j_call: TRBJ2-7; v_call: TRBV11-2; clone_size: once; d_call: -; cdr3_nt: TGTGCCAGCAGCTTTGGAGGGGCTGGCTACGAGCAGTACTTC; cdr3_aa: CASSFGGAGYEQYF
j_call: TRBJ2-1; v_call: TRBV11-2; clone_size: -; d_call: -; cdr3_nt: TGTGCCAGTCTACAGGGCTCCTACAATGAGCAGTTCTTC; cdr3_aa: CASLQGSYNEQFF
j_call: TRBJ2-2; v_call: TRBV4-3; clone_size: once; d_call: -; cdr3_nt: TGCGCCAGCAGCCAAGCGATCAACCCCGGGGAGCTGTTTTTT; cdr3_aa: CASSQAINPGELFF
j_call: TRBJ2-6; v_call: TRBV13; clone_size: -; d_call: -; cdr3_nt: TGTGCCAGCAGCTTAATCAGTTCTGGGGCCAACGTCCTGACTTTC; cdr3_aa: CASSLISSGANVLTF
j_call: TRBJ1-2; v_call: TRBV28; clone_size: -; d_call: -; cdr3_nt: TGTGCCAGCAGTCCTACCCTATATGGCTACACCTTC; cdr3_aa: CASSPTLYGYTF
j_call: TRBJ2-2; v_call: TRBV28; clone_size: -; d_call: -; cdr3_nt: TGTGCCAGCAGTTTAGGCAGCGGCCTAGACGGCACCGGGGAGCTGTTTTTT; cdr3_aa: CASSLGSGLDGTGELFF
j_call: TRBJ1-1; v_call: TRBV5-1; clone_size: -; d_call: -; cdr3_nt: TGCGCCAGCAGCCCTAGCGGGGGGGCTGGCACTGAAGCTTTCTTT; cdr3_aa: CASSPSGGAGTEAFF
j_call: TRBJ1-1; v_call: TRBV5-1; clone_size: -; d_call: -; cdr3_nt: TGCGCCAGCAGCTTCCAGGTCGGACAGATGAACACTGAAGCTTTCTTT; cdr3_aa: CASSFQVGQMNTEAFF
j_call: TRBJ2-1; v_call: TRBV5-6; clone_size: -; d_call: -; cdr3_nt: TGTGCCAGCACCCTGGGGTCGCCCTACAATGAGCAGTTCTTC; cdr3_aa: CASTLGSPYNEQFF
j_call: TRBJ1-5; v_call: TRBV4-2; clone_size: -; d_call: -; cdr3_nt: TGTGCCAGCAGCCAAGATGGGGGGGCCCAGCCCCAGCATTTT; cdr3_aa: CASSQDGGAQPQHF
j_call: TRBJ2-5; v_call: TRBV18; clone_size: -; d_call: TRBD1; cdr3_nt: TGTGCCAGCTCACCAAGACAGGGGTACGAAGAGACCCAGTACTTC; cdr3_aa: CASSPRQGYEETQYF
j_call: TRBJ1-5; v_call: TRBV10-2; clone_size: -; d_call: TRBD1; cdr3_nt: TGCGCCAGCAGTGGGACAGGGGGCAATCAGCCCCAGCATTTT; cdr3_aa: CASSGTGGNQPQHF
j_call: TRBJ1-1; v_call: TRBV2; clone_size: few; d_call: -; cdr3_nt: TGTGCCAGCAGGGCCCAGGGAGGCACTGAAGCTTTCTTT; cdr3_aa: CASRAQGGTEAFF
j_call: TRBJ1-5; v_call: TRBV19; clone_size: -; d_call: -; cdr3_nt: TGTGCCAGTAGTATTGGGGGAAAGGGACAGCCCCAGCATTTT; cdr3_aa: CASSIGGKGQPQHF
j_call: TRBJ2-5; v_call: TRBV4-1; clone_size: -; d_call: -; cdr3_nt: TGCGCCAGCAGCCAGCCTCAAGAGACCCAGTACTTC; cdr3_aa: CASSQPQETQYF
j_call: TRBJ1-1; v_call: TRBV18; clone_size: -; d_call: -; cdr3_nt: TGTGCCAGCTCACCGGACAGAATGAACACTGAAGCTTTCTTT; cdr3_aa: CASSPDRMNTEAFF
j_call: TRBJ1-1; v_call: TRBV6-1; clone_size: -; d_call: -; cdr3_nt: TGTGCCAGCAGTGTGCAGGGGCGAGGAACTGAAGCTTTCTTT; cdr3_aa: CASSVQGRGTEAFF
j_call: TRBJ2-1; v_call: TRBV4-1; clone_size: -; d_call: -; cdr3_nt: TGCGCCAGCAGCCAAGAAACGAGTCCCGCCTCCTACAATGAGCAGTTCTTC; cdr3_aa: CASSQETSPASYNEQFF
j_call: TRBJ2-3; v_call: TRBV5-4; clone_size: -; d_call: -; cdr3_nt: TGTGCCAGCAGCTTGGCCCCTAGCGCATTACCTAGCACAGATACGCAGTATTTT; cdr3_aa: CASSLAPSALPSTDTQYF
j_call: TRBJ2-7; v_call: TRBV9; clone_size: -; d_call: -; cdr3_nt: TGTGCCAGCAGCGTAGGGACTACCAAGCCCTACGAGCAGTACTTC; cdr3_aa: CASSVGTTKPYEQYF
j_call: TRBJ2-5; v_call: TRBV6-5; clone_size: -; d_call: TRBD1; cdr3_nt: TGTGCCAGTCGGACAGGAAGGGAGACCCAGTACTTC; cdr3_aa: CASRTGRETQYF
j_call: TRBJ1-2; v_call: TRBV4-1; clone_size: -; d_call: -; cdr3_nt: TGCGCCAGCAGCCAGGTGACCCAGGGGAAGGGTGGCTACACCTTC; cdr3_aa: CASSQVTQGKGGYTF
j_call: TRBJ1-5; v_call: TRBV28; clone_size: -; d_call: -; cdr3_nt: TGTGCCAGCAATGCAATGGGGAGACTTAATCAGCCCCAGCATTTT; cdr3_aa: CASNAMGRLNQPQHF